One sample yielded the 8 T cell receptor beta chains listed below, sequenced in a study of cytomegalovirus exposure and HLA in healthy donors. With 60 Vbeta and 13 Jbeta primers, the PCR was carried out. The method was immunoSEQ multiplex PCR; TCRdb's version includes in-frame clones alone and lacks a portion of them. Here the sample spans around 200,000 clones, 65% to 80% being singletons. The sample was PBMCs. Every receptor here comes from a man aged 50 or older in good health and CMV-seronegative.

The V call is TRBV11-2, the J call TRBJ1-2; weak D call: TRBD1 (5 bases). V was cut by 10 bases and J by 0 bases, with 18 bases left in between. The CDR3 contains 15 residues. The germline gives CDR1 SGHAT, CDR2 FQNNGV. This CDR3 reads CATSLPQVANYGYTF. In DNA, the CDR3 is TGTGCCACATCACTTCCACAGGTGGCTAACTATGGCTACACCTTC.

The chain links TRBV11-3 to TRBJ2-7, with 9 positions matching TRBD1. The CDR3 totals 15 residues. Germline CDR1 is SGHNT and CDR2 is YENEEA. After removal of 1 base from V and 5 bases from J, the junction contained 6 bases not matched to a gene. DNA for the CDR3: TGTGCCAGCAGCTTAGCCGGGGACAGGGCCGACGAGCAGTACTTC. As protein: CASSLAGDRADEQYF.

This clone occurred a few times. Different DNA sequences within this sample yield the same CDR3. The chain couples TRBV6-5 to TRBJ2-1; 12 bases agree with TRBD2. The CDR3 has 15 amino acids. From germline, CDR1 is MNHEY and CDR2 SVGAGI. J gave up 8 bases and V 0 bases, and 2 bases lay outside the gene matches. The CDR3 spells CASSYSTSGSYEQFF. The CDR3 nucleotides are TGTGCCAGCAGTTACTCGACTAGCGGGAGCTATGAGCAGTTCTTC.

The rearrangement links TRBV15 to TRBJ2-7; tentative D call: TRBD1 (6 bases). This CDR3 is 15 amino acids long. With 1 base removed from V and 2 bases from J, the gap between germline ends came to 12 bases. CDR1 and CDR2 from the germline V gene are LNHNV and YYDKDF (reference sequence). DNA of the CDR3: TGTGCCACCAGCAGAGGCCGGGACATCGCCTACGAGCAGTACTTC. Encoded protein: CATSRGRDIAYEQYF.

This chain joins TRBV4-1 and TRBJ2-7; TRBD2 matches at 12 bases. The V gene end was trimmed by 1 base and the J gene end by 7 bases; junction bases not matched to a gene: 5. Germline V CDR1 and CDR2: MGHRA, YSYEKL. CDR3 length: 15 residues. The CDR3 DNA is TGCGCCAGCAGCCAAGGATTAGGACTAGCGGGGGAGCAGTACTTC. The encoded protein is CASSQGLGLAGEQYF.

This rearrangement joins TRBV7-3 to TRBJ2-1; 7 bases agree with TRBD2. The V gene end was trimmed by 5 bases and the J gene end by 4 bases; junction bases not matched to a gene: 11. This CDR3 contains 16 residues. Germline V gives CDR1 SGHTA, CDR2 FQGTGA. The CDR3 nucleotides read TGTGCCAGCAGCCCTGGCTTTGGCGGGAGATACAATGAGCAGTTCTTC. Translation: CASSPGFGGRYNEQFF.

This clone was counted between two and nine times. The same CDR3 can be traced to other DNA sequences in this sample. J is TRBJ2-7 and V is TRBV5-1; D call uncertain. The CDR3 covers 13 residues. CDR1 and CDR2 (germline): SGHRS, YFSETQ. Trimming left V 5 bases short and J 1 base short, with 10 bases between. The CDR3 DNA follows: TGCGCCAGCAGGAAGGCGGATTCCTACGAGCAGTACTTC. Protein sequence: CASRKADSYEQYF.

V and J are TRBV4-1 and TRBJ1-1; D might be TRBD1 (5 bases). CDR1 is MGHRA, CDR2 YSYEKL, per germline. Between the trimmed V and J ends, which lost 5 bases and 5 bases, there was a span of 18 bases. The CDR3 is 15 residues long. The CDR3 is CASSVVQGEQTEAFF. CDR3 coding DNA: TGCGCCAGCAGCGTCGTTCAGGGTGAACAGACTGAAGCTTTCTTT.